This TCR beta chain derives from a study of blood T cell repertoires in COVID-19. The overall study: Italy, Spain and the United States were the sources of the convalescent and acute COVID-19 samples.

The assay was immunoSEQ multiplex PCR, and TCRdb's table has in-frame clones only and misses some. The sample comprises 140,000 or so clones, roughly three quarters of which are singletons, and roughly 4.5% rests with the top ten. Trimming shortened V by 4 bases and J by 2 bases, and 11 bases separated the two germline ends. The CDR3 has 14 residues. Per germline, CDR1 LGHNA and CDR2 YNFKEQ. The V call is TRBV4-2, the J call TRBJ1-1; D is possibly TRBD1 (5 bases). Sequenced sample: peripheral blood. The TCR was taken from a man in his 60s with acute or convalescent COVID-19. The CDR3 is CASSLLRVNTEAFF. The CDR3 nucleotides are TGTGCCAGCAGCCTCCTCAGGGTCAACACTGAAGCTTTCTTT.